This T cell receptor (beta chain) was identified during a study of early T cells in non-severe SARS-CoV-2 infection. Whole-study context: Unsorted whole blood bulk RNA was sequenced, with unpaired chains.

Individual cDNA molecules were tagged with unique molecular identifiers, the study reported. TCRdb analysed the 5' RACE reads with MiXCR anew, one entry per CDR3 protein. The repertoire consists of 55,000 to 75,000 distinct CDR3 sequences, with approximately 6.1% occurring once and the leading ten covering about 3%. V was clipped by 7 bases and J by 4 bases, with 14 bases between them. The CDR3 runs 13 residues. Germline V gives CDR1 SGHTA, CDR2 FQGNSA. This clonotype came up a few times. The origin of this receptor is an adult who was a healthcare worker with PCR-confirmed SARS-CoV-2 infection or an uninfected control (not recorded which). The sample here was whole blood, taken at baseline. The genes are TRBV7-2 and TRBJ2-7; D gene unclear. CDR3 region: CASTLYPYYEQYF. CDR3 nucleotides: TGTGCCAGCACCCTCTATCCTTATTACGAGCAGTACTTC.